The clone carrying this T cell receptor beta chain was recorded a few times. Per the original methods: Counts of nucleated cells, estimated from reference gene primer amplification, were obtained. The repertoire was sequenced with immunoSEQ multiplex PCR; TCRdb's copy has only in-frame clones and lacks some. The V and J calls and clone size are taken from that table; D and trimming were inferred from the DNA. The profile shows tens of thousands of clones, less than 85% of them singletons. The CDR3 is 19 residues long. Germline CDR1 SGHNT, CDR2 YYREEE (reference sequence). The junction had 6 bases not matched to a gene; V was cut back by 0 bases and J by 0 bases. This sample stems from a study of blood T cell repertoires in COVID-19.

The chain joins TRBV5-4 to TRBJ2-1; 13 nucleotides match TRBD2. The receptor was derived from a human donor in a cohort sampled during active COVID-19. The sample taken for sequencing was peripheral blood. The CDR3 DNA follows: TGTGCCAGCAGCTTGGCAGGACTAGCGGGAGCGCGCTCCTACAATGAGCAGTTCTTC. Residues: CASSLAGLAGARSYNEQFF.